The next 24 T cell receptor beta chains were all read from a single sample in a study of brain metastases from non-small cell lung cancer. Repertoires were generated with immunoSEQ multiplex PCR, while TCRdb's copy carries only in-frame clones and drops some. In the table there are over 1,000 clones, 83% of which are singletons. Sequences were obtained from tissue from a brain metastasis. The receptors here all came from a donor aged 40 or older with non-small cell lung cancer.

V and J are TRBV5-6 and TRBJ1-1; D remains ambiguous. The CDR3 is 12 residues long. The V and J ends lost 4 bases and 6 bases respectively, with 10 bases between them. Germline values: CDR1 SGHDT, CDR2 YYEEEE. The CDR3 coding sequence is TGTGCCAGCAGCGAGAAATGGTCTGAAGCTTTCTTT. Translating gives CASSEKWSEAFF. Variable domain in full (rest from reference TRBV5-6 and TRBJ1-1): DAGVTQSPTHLIKTRGQQVTLRCSPKSGHDTVSWYQQALGQGPQFIFQYYEEEERQRGNFPDRFSGHQFPNYSSELNVNALLLGDSALYLCASSEKWSEAFFGQGTRLTVV.

The rearrangement uses TRBV3-1 (or the pseudogene TRBV3-2) and TRBJ2-3, with 9 nucleotides matching TRBD2. The V segment lost 4 bases and the J segment 4 bases; nucleotides outside the gene matches: 3. Germline V gene data show CDR1 as LGHDT and CDR2 as YNNKEL (reference sequence). The CDR3 spans 14 residues. The DNA for the CDR3 is TGTGCCAGCAGCCCCAGCGGGGGGCCAGATACGCAGTATTTT. Its translation: CASSPSGGPDTQYF.

V and J are TRBV27 and TRBJ2-7; TRBD2 matches at 14 bases. The germline CDR1 and CDR2 sequences are MNHEY and SMNVEV (reference sequence). J lost 3 bases, V lost 6 bases, and 7 bases had no gene match. The CDR3 has 16 residues. This CDR3 reads CASSPRTSGGFYEQYF. The CDR3 nucleotides read TGTGCCAGCAGCCCGAGGACTAGCGGGGGGTTCTACGAGCAGTACTTC.

J is TRBJ2-2 and V is TRBV10-3, with D tentatively TRBD1 (5 bases). The V and J ends lost 1 base and 0 bases respectively, with 9 bases between them. CDR3 size: 16 residues. Germline V gives CDR1 ENHRY, CDR2 SYGVKD. The CDR3 here is CAISELGESNTGELFF. DNA for the CDR3: TGTGCCATCAGTGAGTTAGGGGAATCGAACACCGGGGAGCTGTTTTTT.

A single count supports this clone. V usage is TRBV28 and J usage is TRBJ2-1; a possible D gene is TRBD1 (5 bases). CDR1 is MDHEN and CDR2 is SYDVKM in the germline V gene. There are 15 residues in the CDR3. Deletions cut 6 bases from V and 10 bases from J, with 22 bases between. CDR3 protein: CASRPSSGAMGEQFF. In nucleotides, the CDR3 is TGTGCCAGCAGGCCCTCATCTGGGGCCATGGGGGAGCAGTTCTTC.

In the case of this clone: At one end, the junction sequence differs from germline, possibly due to a read error. The chain joins TRBV18 to TRBJ1-2, with 9 nucleotides matching TRBD1. This CDR3 has 16 amino acids. The germline CDR1 and CDR2 sequences are KGHSH and LQKENI. DNA of the CDR3: TGTGTCAGCTCACCACCGGGACAGGGAACGTTCTATGGCTACACCTTC. Translating gives CVSSPPGQGTFYGYTF.

CDR3 coding DNA: TGTGCCAGCAGCTTGTGGACCACCTACGAGCAGTACTTC. It translates to CASSLWTTYEQYF. The chain recombines TRBV5-4 with TRBJ2-7; D remains ambiguous. CDR1 SGHNT and CDR2 YYREEE come from the germline V gene (reference sequence). V was cut by 1 base and J by 2 bases, with 7 bases left in between. The CDR3 has 13 residues.

The chain carries TRBV7-3 and TRBJ2-1, with TRBD2 identical over 9 bases. Germline lookup yields CDR1 SGHTA and CDR2 FQGTGA. Trimming cost V 3 bases and J 5 bases; bases outside gene matches: 5. This CDR3 has 15 residues. In DNA, the CDR3 is TGTGCCAGCAGCTTTGCAGCGGGGGGCCACAATGAGCAGTTCTTC. It yields the protein CASSFAAGGHNEQFF.

The gene calls are TRBV5-1 and TRBJ2-5; D perhaps matches TRBD1 (6 bases). The CDR3 is 14 amino acids. V was shortened by 7 bases and J by 2 bases, with 15 bases between the two germline ends. The germline CDR1 and CDR2 sequences are SGHRS and YFSETQ. The DNA for the CDR3 is TGCGCCAGCGGAATGACAGGATTGCAAGAGACCCAGTACTTC. Translated, it gives CASGMTGLQETQYF.

For the CDR3, the DNA is TGTGCCACCAGTGCCGGGACACGACAGTATTTT. It is translated as CATSAGTRQYF. The genes are TRBV24-1 and TRBJ2-3; tentative D call: TRBD1 (6 bases). The germline V gene encodes CDR1 KGHDR and CDR2 SFDVKD. Trimming pared 5 bases from V and 12 bases from J, leaving 11 bases between. This CDR3 comprises 11 residues.

This clone was seen a single time. The chain recombines TRBV27 with TRBJ1-1; perhaps TRBD1 as D (5 bases). The V end was cut by 11 bases, the J end by 5 bases, with 15 bases between. The germline V gene has CDR1 MNHEY and CDR2 SMNVEV (reference sequence). The CDR3 covers 12 residues. The CDR3 region has the DNA TGTGCCTTCTCAGGGACGAGGACTGAAGCTTTCTTT. This codes for CAFSGTRTEAFF.

The chain couples TRBV10-3 to TRBJ1-2; D might be TRBD1 (6 bases). The V gene lost 6 bases and the J gene lost 4 bases, with 18 bases spanning the gap. Looked up from germline, CDR1 is ENHRY and CDR2 is SYGVKD. The CDR3 totals 15 residues. Written as DNA, the CDR3 is TGTGCCATCAGCACAGGGAACGGGACGGCCTATGGCTACACCTTC. The encoded protein is CAISTGNGTAYGYTF.

This sequence joins TRBV6-5 and TRBJ1-2, with a tentative D call TRBD1 (6 bases). The CDR3 spans 14 residues. The V gene lost 6 bases and the J gene lost 6 bases, with 17 bases spanning the gap. Germline CDR1 and CDR2: MNHEY and SVGAGI. The CDR3 DNA reads as TGTGCCAGCAGCTTACAGGGAGGAGGGGATGGCTACACCTTC. This translates into CASSLQGGGDGYTF.

The genes are TRBV4-1 and TRBJ2-1, with 10 bases matching TRBD2. The ends lost 1 base at V and 4 bases at J; junction bases unmatched: 7. The CDR3 contains 17 residues. Germline V gene data show CDR1 as MGHRA and CDR2 as YSYEKL. CDR3 region: CASSQVSSGGIYNEQFF. CDR3 in DNA: TGCGCCAGCAGCCAAGTGTCTAGCGGGGGTATTTACAATGAGCAGTTCTTC.

The chain carries TRBV12-3 or TRBV12-4 and TRBJ2-2; tentatively, D is TRBD2 (5 bases). V lost 6 bases and J lost 5, with 10 bases in between. The CDR3 is 13 amino acids. DNA for the CDR3: TGTGCCAGCAGCCCGGGGTTGACCGGGGAGCTGTTTTTT. Residues: CASSPGLTGELFF.

As regards this clone: The identical CDR3 is also encoded by other nucleotide sequences in the sample. The chain is built from TRBV3-1 (or the pseudogene TRBV3-2) and TRBJ2-5; D might be TRBD2 (6 bases). Germline V gene sequence: CDR1 LGHDT, CDR2 YNNKEL (reference sequence). This CDR3 region has 15 residues. V was cut by 1 base and J by 7 bases, with 16 bases left in between. In DNA, the CDR3 is TGTGCCAGCAGCCAAGGGAGCGGGCCGGCCGGGACCCAGTACTTC. Protein product: CASSQGSGPAGTQYF.

This clone has more than one count but fewer than ten. This chain uses TRBV2 with TRBJ1-2; the match to TRBD1 covers 7 bases. The CDR3 is 13 residues long. With 4 bases clipped from V and 4 bases from J, the junction kept 3 bases outside the gene matches. From germline, CDR1 is SNHLY and CDR2 FYNNEI. This CDR3 is CASSATGPYGYTF. The CDR3 DNA reads TGTGCCAGCAGTGCGACAGGGCCCTATGGCTACACCTTC.

V and J are TRBV5-1 and TRBJ2-3; perhaps TRBD1 as D (6 bases). The CDR3 is 13 residues long. Germline loops: CDR1 SGHRS, CDR2 YFSETQ. Trimming took off 5 bases at V and 4 bases at J, with 11 bases between the two ends. CDR3 in amino acids: CASSSGVADTQYF. The CDR3 coding sequence is TGCGCCAGCAGTTCAGGGGTGGCAGATACGCAGTATTTT.

This clone was counted only a few times. V gene TRBV19 combines with J gene TRBJ1-6, with 9 bases that match TRBD1. The J segment lost 11 bases and the V segment lost 3 bases, leaving 2 bases of the junction unmatched. CDR1 and CDR2 (germline): LNHDA, SQIVND (reference sequence). This CDR3 has 13 amino acids. The CDR3, as DNA: TGTGCCAGTAGTATGACAGGGGGAACACCCCTCCACTTT. It yields the protein CASSMTGGTPLHF.

The chain employs TRBV15 and TRBJ1-5; maybe TRBD1 (5 bases). The CDR3 totals 15 residues. Germline assignment: CDR1 LNHNV and CDR2 YYDKDF (reference sequence). Between the trimmed V and J ends, which lost 6 bases and 5 bases, there was a span of 17 bases. CDR3 nucleotide sequence: TGTGCCACCAGTATGTCAGGGTCCGGCTATCAGCCCCAGCATTTT. Translated, it gives CATSMSGSGYQPQHF. Drawing the rest from reference TRBV15 and TRBJ1-5, the complete variable domain is DAMVIQNPRYQVTQFGKPVTLSCSQTLNHNVMYWYQQKSSQAPKLLFHYYDKDFNNEADTPDNFQSRRPNTSFCFLDIRSPGLGDTAMYLCATSMSGSGYQPQHFGDGTRLSIL.

This sequence joins TRBV19 and TRBJ1-3, with TRBD1 matching 7 bases. Looked up from germline, CDR1 is LNHDA and CDR2 is SQIVND (reference sequence). The CDR3 extends over 13 amino acids. Trimming removed 6 bases from V and 4 bases from J; junction bases left unmatched: 3. CDR3 sequence reads: CASSPTGGNTIYF. The CDR3 nucleotides are TGTGCCAGTAGCCCGACAGGGGGAAACACCATATATTTT.

The rearrangement joins TRBV9 to TRBJ1-6, with a tentative D call TRBD1 (5 bases). Germline CDR1 is SGDLS and CDR2 is YYNGEE. The CDR3 spans 15 residues. Trimming shortened V by 3 bases and J by 7 bases, and 14 bases separated the two germline ends. CDR3: CASSERANRNSPLHF. DNA for the CDR3: TGTGCCAGCAGCGAAAGAGCGAACAGGAATTCACCCCTCCACTTT.

The chain couples TRBV18 to TRBJ1-5, with 10 bases that match TRBD1. Looked up from germline, CDR1 is KGHSH and CDR2 is LQKENI. This CDR3 has 15 amino acids. Trimming removed 5 bases from V and 5 bases from J; junction bases left unmatched: 6. CDR3 nucleotides: TGTGCCAGCTCATTTGGACAGGGGGGTTATCAGCCCCAGCATTTT. Its protein is CASSFGQGGYQPQHF.

The rearrangement uses TRBV5-1 and TRBJ1-1; tentative D call: TRBD1 (5 bases). The germline V and J ends were trimmed by 1 base and 7 bases, with 8 bases remaining between them. From germline, CDR1 is SGHRS and CDR2 YFSETQ. The CDR3 spans 12 residues. The CDR3 is CASSLWGGEAFF. CDR3 nucleotide sequence: TGCGCCAGCAGCTTGTGGGGCGGTGAAGCTTTCTTT.